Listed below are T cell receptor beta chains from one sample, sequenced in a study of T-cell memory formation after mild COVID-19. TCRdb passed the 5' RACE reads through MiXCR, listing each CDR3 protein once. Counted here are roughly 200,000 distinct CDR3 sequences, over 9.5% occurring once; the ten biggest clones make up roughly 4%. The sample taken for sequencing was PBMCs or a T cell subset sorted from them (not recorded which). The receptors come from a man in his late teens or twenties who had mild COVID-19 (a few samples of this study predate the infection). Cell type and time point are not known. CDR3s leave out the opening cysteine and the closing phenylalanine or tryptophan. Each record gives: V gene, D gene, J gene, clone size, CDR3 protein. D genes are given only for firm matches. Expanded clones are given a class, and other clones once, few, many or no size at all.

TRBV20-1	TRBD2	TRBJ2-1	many	SARDYSGGALNEQF
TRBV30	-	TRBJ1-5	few	AWSPRSNQPQH
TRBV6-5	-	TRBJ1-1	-	ASSSGHNTEAF
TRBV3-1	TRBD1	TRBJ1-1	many	ASSPGTVNTEAF
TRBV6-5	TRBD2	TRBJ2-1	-	ASSSGSGGSHNEQF
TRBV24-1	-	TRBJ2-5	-	ATSGAERGWETQY
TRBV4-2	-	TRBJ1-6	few	ASSQVQSYNSPLH
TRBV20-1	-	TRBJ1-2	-	SVTGLSGYT
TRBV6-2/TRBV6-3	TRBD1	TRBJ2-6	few	ASSPGTGASGANVLT
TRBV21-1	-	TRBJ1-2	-	AYPTIGGGNYGYT
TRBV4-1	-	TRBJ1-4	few	ASSQAAGATNEKLF
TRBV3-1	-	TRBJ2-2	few	ASGLGDVTGELF
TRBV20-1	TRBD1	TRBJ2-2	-	SARDRRNTGELF
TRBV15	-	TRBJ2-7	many	ATSRDVGPGYEQY